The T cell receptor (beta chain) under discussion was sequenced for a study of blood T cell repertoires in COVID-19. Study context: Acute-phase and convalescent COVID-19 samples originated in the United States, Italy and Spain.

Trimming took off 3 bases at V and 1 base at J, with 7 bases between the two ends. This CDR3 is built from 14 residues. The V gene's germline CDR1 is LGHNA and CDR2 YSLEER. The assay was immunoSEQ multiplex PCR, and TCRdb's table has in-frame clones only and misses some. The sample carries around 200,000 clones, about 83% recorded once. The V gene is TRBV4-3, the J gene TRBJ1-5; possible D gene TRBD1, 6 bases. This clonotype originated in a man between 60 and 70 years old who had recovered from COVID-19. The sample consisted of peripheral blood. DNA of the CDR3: TGCGCCAGCAGCCAGGGGGCGAGCAATCAGCCCCAGCATTTT. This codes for CASSQGASNQPQHF.